This T cell receptor (beta chain) was captured in a study of blood T cell repertoires in COVID-19. Study in general: Sites across the United States, Italy and Spain contributed samples from acute and convalescent COVID-19.

TCRdb keeps only in-frame clones here, not all; method: immunoSEQ multiplex PCR. The sample lists some 200,000 clones, 70% to 90% seen once, with roughly a sixth in the top ten. Enrolment of Seattle patients took place during active infection, and they were followed longitudinally. Germline CDR1 is MNHEY and CDR2 is SVGAGI. The CDR3 contains 15 residues. J lost 2 bases, V lost 4 bases, and 7 bases had no gene match. The V call is TRBV6-5, the J call TRBJ2-7; TRBD2 matches at 8 bases. The receptor was isolated from a man aged 50 or older with COVID-19, enrolled during active disease. Sequencing was performed on peripheral blood. The CDR3 DNA sequence: TGTGCCAGCAGTTTACAAGCGGGAGTAACCTACGAGCAGTACTTC. The encoded protein is CASSLQAGVTYEQYF.